These T cell receptor beta chains were read from a single sample in a study of blood T cell repertoires in COVID-19. Profiled with immunoSEQ multiplex PCR; TCRdb holds only in-frame clones, not every one. The sample yields about 190,000 clones, around 91% seen once. The sequenced sample was peripheral blood. The receptors stem from a man in his fifties with acute or convalescent COVID-19. Both conserved end residues are part of each CDR3. A D gene is named only where the DNA matches it firmly. Clone size is given for some rows only: seen once, a few or many times, or a class if the clone is expanded.

j_gene: TRBJ2-3; abundance: NA; d_gene: TRBD1; v_gene: TRBV7-9; CDR3aa: CASSATDRGNTDTQYF; CDR3nt: TGTGCCAGCAGCGCTACGGACAGGGGGAACACAGATACGCAGTATTTT
j_gene: TRBJ2-1; abundance: NA; d_gene: TRBD2; v_gene: TRBV5-6; CDR3aa: CASSLTRDYSYNEQFF; CDR3nt: TGTGCCAGCAGCTTGACCCGGGACTATTCCTACAATGAGCAGTTCTTC
j_gene: TRBJ2-5; abundance: few; d_gene: TRBD2; v_gene: TRBV18; CDR3aa: CASSQGTRGETQYF; CDR3nt: TGTGCCAGCTCGCAAGGGACTAGGGGCGAGACCCAGTACTTC
j_gene: TRBJ2-3; abundance: few; d_gene: TRBD2; v_gene: TRBV5-4; CDR3aa: CASTIGGAPDTQYF; CDR3nt: TGTGCCAGTACGATCGGGGGGGCCCCAGATACGCAGTATTTT
j_gene: TRBJ1-2; abundance: NA; d_gene: NA; v_gene: TRBV5-6; CDR3aa: CASSHRDGYTF; CDR3nt: TGTGCCAGCAGCCACCGGGATGGCTACACCTTC
j_gene: TRBJ1-3; abundance: few; d_gene: NA; v_gene: TRBV29-1; CDR3aa: CSVEDQENGNTIYF; CDR3nt: TGCAGCGTTGAAGATCAGGAAAATGGAAACACCATATATTTT
j_gene: TRBJ2-5; abundance: NA; d_gene: TRBD2; v_gene: TRBV7-6; CDR3aa: CASSLALTSGSYETQYF; CDR3nt: TGTGCCAGCAGCTTAGCCCTGACTAGCGGGAGTTATGAGACCCAGTACTTC
j_gene: TRBJ1-2; abundance: NA; d_gene: NA; v_gene: TRBV29-1; CDR3aa: CSVEEGAGGYTF; CDR3nt: TGCAGCGTTGAAGAAGGGGCCGGTGGCTACACCTTC
j_gene: TRBJ1-1; abundance: NA; d_gene: TRBD1; v_gene: TRBV19; CDR3aa: CASSKLTGGASSGEAFF; CDR3nt: TGTGCCAGTAGTAAGCTGACAGGGGGCGCGTCGTCGGGTGAAGCTTTCTTT
j_gene: TRBJ1-2; abundance: NA; d_gene: TRBD1; v_gene: TRBV5-6; CDR3aa: CASSLAGTANYGYTF; CDR3nt: TGTGCCAGCAGCTTGGCCGGGACAGCGAACTATGGCTACACCTTC
j_gene: TRBJ2-5; abundance: NA; d_gene: NA; v_gene: TRBV19; CDR3aa: CASSMQGRETQYF; CDR3nt: TGTGCCAGTAGTATGCAGGGGAGAGAGACCCAGTACTTC
j_gene: TRBJ2-2; abundance: NA; d_gene: NA; v_gene: TRBV3-1/TRBV3-2; CDR3aa: CASSPEWGAGRGISSYTGELFF; CDR3nt: TGTGCCAGCAGCCCGGAGTGGGGGGCTGGGCGGGGGATATCCTCGTACACCGGGGAGCTGTTTTTT
j_gene: TRBJ2-2; abundance: NA; d_gene: NA; v_gene: TRBV19; CDR3aa: CASSRTVNTGELFF; CDR3nt: TGTGCCAGTAGTAGGACAGTAAACACCGGGGAGCTGTTTTTT
j_gene: TRBJ2-1; abundance: NA; d_gene: TRBD2; v_gene: TRBV19; CDR3aa: CASSISGRGTPYNEQFF; CDR3nt: TGTGCCAGTAGTATCTCCGGGAGGGGAACCCCCTACAATGAGCAGTTCTTC
j_gene: TRBJ1-4; abundance: NA; d_gene: NA; v_gene: TRBV6-2/TRBV6-3; CDR3aa: CASSSGTSATNEKLFF; CDR3nt: TGTGCCAGCAGTTCCGGGACATCGGCGACTAATGAAAAACTGTTTTTT
j_gene: TRBJ2-5; abundance: NA; d_gene: TRBD2; v_gene: TRBV4-3; CDR3aa: CASSQERAGGVETQYF; CDR3nt: TGCGCCAGCAGCCAAGAACGCGCGGGGGGGGTAGAGACCCAGTACTTC
j_gene: TRBJ2-1; abundance: NA; d_gene: NA; v_gene: TRBV28; CDR3aa: CASSLVGTSTVDEQFF; CDR3nt: TGTGCCAGCAGTTTGGTAGGGACTTCAACAGTCGATGAGCAGTTCTTC
j_gene: TRBJ1-1; abundance: NA; d_gene: TRBD1; v_gene: TRBV27; CDR3aa: CASSPTMTGGTEAFF; CDR3nt: TGTGCCAGCAGCCCGACGATGACAGGGGGCACTGAAGCTTTCTTT
j_gene: TRBJ2-6; abundance: NA; d_gene: TRBD1; v_gene: TRBV13; CDR3aa: CASSLGLGGTVLTF; CDR3nt: TGTGCCAGCAGCTTAGGCCTAGGGGGCACCGTCCTGACTTTC
j_gene: TRBJ1-2; abundance: NA; d_gene: NA; v_gene: TRBV28; CDR3aa: CASSLGEGKGYTF; CDR3nt: TGTGCCAGCAGTTTGGGGGAGGGTAAAGGCTACACCTTC
j_gene: TRBJ2-5; abundance: once; d_gene: NA; v_gene: TRBV7-3; CDR3aa: CASSLGGFLETQYF; CDR3nt: TGTGCCAGCAGCTTAGGAGGGTTTCTGGAGACCCAGTACTTC
j_gene: TRBJ2-5; abundance: NA; d_gene: TRBD2; v_gene: TRBV9; CDR3aa: CASSAGFGGVETQYF; CDR3nt: TGTGCCAGCAGCGCCGGCTTTGGGGGGGTAGAGACCCAGTACTTC
j_gene: TRBJ2-3; abundance: NA; d_gene: TRBD2; v_gene: TRBV4-2; CDR3aa: CASGLAGGRGTDTQYF; CDR3nt: TGTGCCAGCGGGCTAGCGGGAGGGAGGGGCACAGATACGCAGTATTTT
j_gene: TRBJ1-2; abundance: once; d_gene: NA; v_gene: TRBV20-1; CDR3aa: CSASYGDGYTF; CDR3nt: TGCAGTGCTAGTTACGGGGATGGCTACACCTTC